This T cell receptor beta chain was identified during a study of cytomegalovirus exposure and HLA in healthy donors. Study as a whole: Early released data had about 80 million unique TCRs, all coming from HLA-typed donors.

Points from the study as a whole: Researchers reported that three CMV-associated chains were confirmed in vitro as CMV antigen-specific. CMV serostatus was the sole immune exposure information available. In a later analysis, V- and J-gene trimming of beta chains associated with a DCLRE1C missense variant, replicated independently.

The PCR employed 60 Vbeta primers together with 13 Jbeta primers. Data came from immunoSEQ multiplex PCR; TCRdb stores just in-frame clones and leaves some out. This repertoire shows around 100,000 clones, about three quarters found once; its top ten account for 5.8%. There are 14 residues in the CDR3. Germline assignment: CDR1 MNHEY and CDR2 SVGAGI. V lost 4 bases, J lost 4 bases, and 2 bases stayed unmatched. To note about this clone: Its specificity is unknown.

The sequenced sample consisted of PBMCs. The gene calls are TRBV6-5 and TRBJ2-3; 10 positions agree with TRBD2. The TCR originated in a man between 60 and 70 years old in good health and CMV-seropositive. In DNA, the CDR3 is TGTGCCAGCAGTTCGGGACTAGCGTCAGATACGCAGTATTTT. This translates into CASSSGLASDTQYF.